This TCR beta chain is from a study of response to subunit inactivated influenza vaccine. Study-wide points: New T cells are recruited in small numbers by each seasonal influenza vaccination, according to the authors' suggestion.

MiXCR, applied by TCRdb to the RT-PCR reads, yields one record per CDR3 protein. Of 800,000 or so distinct CDR3 sequences detected, about 20% appear once; the ten largest clones hold 10%. The V and J ends lost 4 bases and 3 bases respectively, with 16 bases between them. This CDR3 is 15 amino acids long. Worth noting for this clonotype: Its target is unknown.

The material was PBMCs from blood, obtained less than 6 days after vaccination. This clonotype was obtained from a man aged 50-59 years who received an inactivated influenza vaccine. V is TRBV12-3 or TRBV12-4 and J is TRBJ2-7; D remains ambiguous. The CDR3, as DNA: TGTGCCAGCAGTTCCGCCCTCATGGACCTCTACGAGCAGTACTTC. Protein product: CASSSALMDLYEQYF.